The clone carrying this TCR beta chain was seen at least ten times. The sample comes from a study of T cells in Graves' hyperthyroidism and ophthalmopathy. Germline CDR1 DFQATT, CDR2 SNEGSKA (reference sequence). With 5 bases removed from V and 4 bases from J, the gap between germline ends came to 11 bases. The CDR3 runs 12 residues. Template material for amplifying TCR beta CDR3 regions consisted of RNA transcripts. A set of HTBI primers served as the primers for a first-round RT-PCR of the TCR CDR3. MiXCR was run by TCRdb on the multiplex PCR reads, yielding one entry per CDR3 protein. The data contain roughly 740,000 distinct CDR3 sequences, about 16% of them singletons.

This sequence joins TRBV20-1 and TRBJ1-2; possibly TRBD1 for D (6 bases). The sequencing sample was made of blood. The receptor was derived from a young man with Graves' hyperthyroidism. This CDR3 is CSASDRIYGYTF. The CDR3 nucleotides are TGCAGTGCTTCTGACAGGATCTATGGCTACACCTTC.